This T cell receptor beta chain is from a study of T-cell memory formation after mild COVID-19. Study summary: TCR clustering was largely donor specific. Broader study findings: Among contracting clones, CD4+ were mainly CM/EM and CD8+ enriched in EMRA. Clonal second-wave expansions that peaked on day 37 had unconfirmed SARS-CoV-2 specificity.

This clonotype was counted at least ten times. The antigen is undetermined. TCRalpha and TCRbeta libraries used 5'RACE with constant-segment primers and UMIs. TCRdb recomputed calls from the 5' RACE reads with MiXCR, one row per CDR3 protein. In the table there are approximately 300,000 distinct CDR3 sequences, roughly 8% of which are singletons. The CDR3 covers 17 residues. The chain combines TRBV21-1 with TRBJ2-1. TRBV21-1 is a pseudogene. This receptor was obtained from a man between 18 and 35 years old who had mild COVID-19 (a few samples of this study predate the infection). Cell type and time point are not known. The sequencing sample was made of PBMCs or a T cell subset sorted from them (not recorded which). The CDR3: CASSKVWESCSYNEQFF. The CDR3 region has the DNA TGTGCCAGCAGCAAAGTGTGGGAAAGTTGCTCCTACAATGAGCAGTTCTTC.